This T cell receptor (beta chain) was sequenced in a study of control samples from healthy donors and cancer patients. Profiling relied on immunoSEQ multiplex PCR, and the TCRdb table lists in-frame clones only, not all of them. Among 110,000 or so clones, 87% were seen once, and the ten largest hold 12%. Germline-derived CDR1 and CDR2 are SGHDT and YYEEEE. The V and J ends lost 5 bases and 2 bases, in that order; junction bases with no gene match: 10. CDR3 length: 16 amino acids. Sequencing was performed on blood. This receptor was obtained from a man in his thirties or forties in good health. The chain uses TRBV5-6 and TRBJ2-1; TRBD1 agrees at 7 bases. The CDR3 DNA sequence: TGTGCCAGCAGATTTAGGGACAGAGCTACCTACAATGAGCAGTTCTTC. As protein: CASRFRDRATYNEQFF.